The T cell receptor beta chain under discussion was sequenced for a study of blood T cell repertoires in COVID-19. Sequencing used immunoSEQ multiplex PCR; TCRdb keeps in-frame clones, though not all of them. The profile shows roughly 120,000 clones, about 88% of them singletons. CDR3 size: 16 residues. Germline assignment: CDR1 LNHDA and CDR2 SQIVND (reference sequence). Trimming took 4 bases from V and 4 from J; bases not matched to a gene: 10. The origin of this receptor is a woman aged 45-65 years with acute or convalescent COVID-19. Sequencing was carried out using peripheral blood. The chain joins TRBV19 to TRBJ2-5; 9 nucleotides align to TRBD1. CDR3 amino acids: CASSTRDRGARETQYF. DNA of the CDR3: TGTGCCAGTAGTACCCGAGACAGGGGGGCGAGAGAGACCCAGTACTTC. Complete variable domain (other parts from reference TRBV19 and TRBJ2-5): DGGITQSPKYLFRKEGQNVTLSCEQNLNHDAMYWYRQDPGQGLRLIYYSQIVNDFQKGDIAEGYSVSREKKESFPLTVTSAQKNPTAFYLCASSTRDRGARETQYFGPGTRLLVL.